Given below is one T cell receptor beta chain in context. The antigen remains unidentified. The protocol was immunoSEQ multiplex PCR, while the TCRdb copy is restricted to in-frame clones and leaves out a portion. Among under 2,500,000 clones listed, approximately 95% were seen once. This record comes from a study of shared clonotypes between healthy human individuals. Study information: A couple of women and three men aged 18 to 49 made up the donors.

The CDR3 covers 17 residues. Germline CDR1 LGHNT, CDR2 FRNRAP. J lost 1 base, V lost 8 bases, and 12 bases had no gene match. General study points: Estimated clonotype richness was generally higher in naive than memory subsets. Rarefaction revealed incomplete sorted-subset sequencing despite large depth.

It was into CD45RA+ naive and CD45RA-negative memory subsets that the CD4+ cells were split. The rearrangement joins TRBV12-5 to TRBJ1-1, with TRBD1 identical over 11 bases. What was sequenced was naive CD4+ T cells sorted from blood. Subset meaning: CD45RA+ positively selected. The clonotype was recovered from a young man in good health. This CDR3 reads CASPPPGQGAKNTEAFF. The CDR3 DNA sequence: TGTGCTAGTCCCCCCCCAGGACAGGGGGCCAAGAACACTGAAGCTTTCTTT.